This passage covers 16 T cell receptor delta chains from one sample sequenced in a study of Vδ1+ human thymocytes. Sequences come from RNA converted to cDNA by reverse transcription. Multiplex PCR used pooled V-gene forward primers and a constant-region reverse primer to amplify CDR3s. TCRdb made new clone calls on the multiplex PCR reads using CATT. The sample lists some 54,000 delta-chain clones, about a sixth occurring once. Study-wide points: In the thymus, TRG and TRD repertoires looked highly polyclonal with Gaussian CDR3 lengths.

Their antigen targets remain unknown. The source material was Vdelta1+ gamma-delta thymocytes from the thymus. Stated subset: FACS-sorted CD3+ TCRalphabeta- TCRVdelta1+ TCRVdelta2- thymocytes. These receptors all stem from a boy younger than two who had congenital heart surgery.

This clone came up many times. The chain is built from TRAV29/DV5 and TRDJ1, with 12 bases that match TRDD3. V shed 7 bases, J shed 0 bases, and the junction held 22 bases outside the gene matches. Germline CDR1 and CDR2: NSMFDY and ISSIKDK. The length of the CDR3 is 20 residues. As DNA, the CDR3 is TGTGCATCTTACCACAAGAGCTTGTACTGGGGGATACCGTACACCGATAAACTCATCTTT. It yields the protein CASYHKSLYWGIPYTDKLIF.

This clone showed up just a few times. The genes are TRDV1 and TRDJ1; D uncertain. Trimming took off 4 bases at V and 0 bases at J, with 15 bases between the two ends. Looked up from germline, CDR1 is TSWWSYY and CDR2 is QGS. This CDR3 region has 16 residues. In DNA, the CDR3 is TGTGCTCTTGGGGGAAACCCCCCCCCAGACACCGATAAACTCATCTTT. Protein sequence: CALGGNPPPDTDKLIF.

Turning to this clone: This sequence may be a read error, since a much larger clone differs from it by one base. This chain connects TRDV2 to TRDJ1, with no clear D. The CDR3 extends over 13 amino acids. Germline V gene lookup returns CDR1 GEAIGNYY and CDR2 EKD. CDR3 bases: TGTGCCCGTGACACGCGGAGAGGCGATAAACTCATCTTT. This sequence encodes CARDTRRGDKLIF.

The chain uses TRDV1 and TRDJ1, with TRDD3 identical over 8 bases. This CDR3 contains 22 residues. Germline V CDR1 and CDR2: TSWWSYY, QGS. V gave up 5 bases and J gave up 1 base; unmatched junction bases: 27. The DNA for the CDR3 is TGTGCTCTTGGGATAGCTCCGAACTTTACTGGGGGCGTTAATTTTTTCACCGATAAACTCATCTTT. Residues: CALGIAPNFTGGVNFFTDKLIF.

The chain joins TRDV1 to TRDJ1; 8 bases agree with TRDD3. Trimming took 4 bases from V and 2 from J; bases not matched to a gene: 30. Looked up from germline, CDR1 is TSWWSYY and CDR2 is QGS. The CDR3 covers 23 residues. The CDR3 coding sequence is TGTGCTCTTGGGGCGGATGGTTTGGGAAGCTGCTTTACTGGGGGTCGGCGGACCGATAAACTCATCTTT. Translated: CALGADGLGSCFTGGRRTDKLIF.

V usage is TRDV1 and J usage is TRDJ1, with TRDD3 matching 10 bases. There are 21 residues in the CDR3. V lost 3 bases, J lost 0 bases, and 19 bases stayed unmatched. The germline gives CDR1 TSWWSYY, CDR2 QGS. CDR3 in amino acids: CALGDGLLILGDAIYTDKLIF. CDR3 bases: TGTGCTCTTGGGGACGGGCTCCTGATACTGGGGGATGCCATCTACACCGATAAACTCATCTTT.

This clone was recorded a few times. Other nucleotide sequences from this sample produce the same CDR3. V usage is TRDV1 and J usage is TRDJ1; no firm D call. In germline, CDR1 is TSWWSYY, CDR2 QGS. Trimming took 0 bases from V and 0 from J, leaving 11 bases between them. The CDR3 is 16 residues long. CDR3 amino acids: CALGELGLLYTDKLIF. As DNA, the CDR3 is TGTGCTCTTGGGGAACTTGGACTGTTGTACACCGATAAACTCATCTTT.

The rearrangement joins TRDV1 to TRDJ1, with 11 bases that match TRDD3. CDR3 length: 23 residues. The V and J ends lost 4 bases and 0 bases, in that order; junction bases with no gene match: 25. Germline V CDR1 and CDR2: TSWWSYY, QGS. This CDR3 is CALGAPGPSSILGDRVYTDKLIF. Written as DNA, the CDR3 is TGTGCTCTTGGGGCCCCCGGGCCTTCCTCGATACTGGGGGATAGAGTTTACACCGATAAACTCATCTTT.

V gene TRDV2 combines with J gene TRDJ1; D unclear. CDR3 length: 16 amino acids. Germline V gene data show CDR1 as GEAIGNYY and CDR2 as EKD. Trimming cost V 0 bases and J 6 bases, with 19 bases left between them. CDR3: CACDTAPYPPLNKLIF. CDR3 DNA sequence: TGTGCCTGTGACACCGCCCCTTACCCCCCCCTGAATAAACTCATCTTT.

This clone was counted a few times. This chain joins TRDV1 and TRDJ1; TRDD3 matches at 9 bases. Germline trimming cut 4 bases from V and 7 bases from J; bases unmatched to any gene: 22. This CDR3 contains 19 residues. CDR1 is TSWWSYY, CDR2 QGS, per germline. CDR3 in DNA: TGTGCTCTTGGGGGCCCTGCCTTAACCTGGAGGGGGATACATTGTAAACTCATCTTT. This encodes CALGGPALTWRGIHCKLIF.

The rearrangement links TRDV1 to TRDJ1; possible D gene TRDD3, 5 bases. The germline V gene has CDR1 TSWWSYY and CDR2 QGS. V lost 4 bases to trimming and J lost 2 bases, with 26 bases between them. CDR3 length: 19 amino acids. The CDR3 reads CALGADPFPIWGQTDKLIF. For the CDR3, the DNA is TGTGCTCTTGGGGCCGACCCTTTTCCAATTTGGGGCCAGACCGATAAACTCATCTTT.

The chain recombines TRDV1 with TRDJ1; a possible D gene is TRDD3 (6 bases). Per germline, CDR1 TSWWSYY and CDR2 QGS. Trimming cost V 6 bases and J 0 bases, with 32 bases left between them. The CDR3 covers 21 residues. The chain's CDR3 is CALGARLGSLVLKRNTDKLIF. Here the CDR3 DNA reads TGTGCTCTTGGAGCCCGACTGGGCAGTCTCGTACTCAAGAGAAACACCGATAAACTCATCTTT.

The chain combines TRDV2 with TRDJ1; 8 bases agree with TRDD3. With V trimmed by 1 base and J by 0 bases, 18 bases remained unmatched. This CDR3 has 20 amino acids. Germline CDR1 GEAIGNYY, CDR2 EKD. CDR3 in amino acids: CACDTTGGPGRISYTDKLIF. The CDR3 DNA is TGTGCCTGTGACACAACTGGGGGCCCTGGTCGGATATCGTACACCGATAAACTCATCTTT.

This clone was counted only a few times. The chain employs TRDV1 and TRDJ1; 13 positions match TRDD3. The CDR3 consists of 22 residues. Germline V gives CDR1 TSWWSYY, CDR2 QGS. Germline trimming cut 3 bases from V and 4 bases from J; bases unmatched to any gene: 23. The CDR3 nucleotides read TGTGCTCTTGGGGAGCTGGCCCTCGTCTCTTTACTGGGGGATACGCACGGCGATAAACTCATCTTT. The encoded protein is CALGELALVSLLGDTHGDKLIF.

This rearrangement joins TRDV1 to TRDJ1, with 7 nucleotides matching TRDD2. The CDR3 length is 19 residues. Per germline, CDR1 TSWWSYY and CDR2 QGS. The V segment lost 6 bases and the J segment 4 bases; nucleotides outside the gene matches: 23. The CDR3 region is CALGLSYHTNWAQYDKLIF. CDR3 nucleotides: TGTGCTCTTGGACTTTCCTACCATACTAATTGGGCCCAATACGATAAACTCATCTTT.

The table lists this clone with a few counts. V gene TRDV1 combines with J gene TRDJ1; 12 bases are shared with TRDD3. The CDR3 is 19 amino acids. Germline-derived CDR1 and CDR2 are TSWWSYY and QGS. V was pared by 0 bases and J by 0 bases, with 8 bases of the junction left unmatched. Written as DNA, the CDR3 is TGTGCTCTTGGGGAACTAGGTACTGGGGGATACCCGTACACCGATAAACTCATCTTT. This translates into CALGELGTGGYPYTDKLIF.